The TCR beta chain described here comes from a study of post-analysis software for immune sequencing data. The study, taken as a whole, reports: Relative to controls, patients had about five TRBV segments at higher frequency, with TRBV5-6, TRBV5-1 and TRBV20-1 among these. Controls significantly exceeded multiple sclerosis patients in normalized Chao1 diversity. Batch-mates among the samples co-clustered strongly by F measure.

Of note for this clonotype: Antigen unknown. The junction and the germline gene differ at one end; a read error may be behind it.

Germline V CDR1 and CDR2: MNHEY, SVGAGI. This CDR3 has 15 amino acids. The library was made from cDNA and included unique molecular identifiers. From the PCR reads, TCRdb called clonotypes with MiXCR, one entry per CDR3 protein. The table records around 500,000 distinct CDR3 sequences, around a third of them present only once. The sequencing sample was made of blood. This sequence originates from a girl younger than 18 with multiple sclerosis. This chain joins TRBV6-5 and TRBJ1-2; D call uncertain. The CDR3 nucleotides read TGTGCCAGCAGTTTTAGGGCAGACGATATCTATGGCTTCACCTTC. This gives the protein CASSFRADDIYGFTF.